These 16 T cell receptor beta chains came from one sample sequenced in a study of cytomegalovirus exposure and HLA in healthy donors. PCR amplification relied on 60 Vbeta primers (plus 13 Jbeta primers). Using immunoSEQ multiplex PCR, the repertoire was profiled, and TCRdb retains in-frame clones only, with some absent. Among about 90,000 clones listed, 60% to 80% were seen once. Material: PBMCs. These receptors all come from a boy aged 10-17 years in good health and CMV-seronegative.

This clone was counted between two and nine times. The chain is built from TRBV7-8 and TRBJ2-3, with 10 bases identical to TRBD2. The junction had 11 bases not matched to a gene; V was cut back by 5 bases and J by 6 bases. The CDR3 runs 16 residues. CDR1 is SGHVS, CDR2 FQNEAQ, per germline. CDR3 sequence (DNA): TGTGCCAGCAGCGTTCTCGGACTAGCGGCGGCGGATACGCAGTATTTT. Translated, it gives CASSVLGLAAADTQYF.

The chain uses TRBV5-1 and TRBJ2-7; TRBD1 might be the D (6 bases). The germline V and J ends were trimmed by 3 bases and 6 bases, with 19 bases remaining between them. Germline V gives CDR1 SGHRS, CDR2 YFSETQ. The CDR3 consists of 15 residues. CDR3: CASSSAGTSLGEQYF. CDR3 DNA sequence: TGCGCCAGCAGCTCTGCCGGGACAAGTTTGGGCGAGCAGTACTTC.

The rearrangement uses TRBV7-9 and TRBJ1-1; D gene unclear. The CDR3 totals 13 residues. From germline, CDR1 is SEHNR and CDR2 FQNEAQ (reference sequence). Trimming stripped 2 bases from V and 3 bases from J, with 7 bases between. The CDR3 coding sequence is TGTGCCAGCAGCTTAACAGCTGACACTGAAGCTTTCTTT. Its translation: CASSLTADTEAFF.

V gene TRBV30 combines with J gene TRBJ1-3; D possibly corresponds to TRBD1 (5 bases). The CDR3 has 18 amino acids. Germline CDR1 reads GTSNPN; CDR2 reads SVGIG (reference sequence). Trimming cost V 1 base and J 0 bases, with 19 bases left between them. CDR3 DNA sequence: TGTGCCTGGAGTGATTCAGCTTGGGGGGTATACTCTGGAAACACCATATATTTT. Protein sequence: CAWSDSAWGVYSGNTIYF.

The CDR3 DNA sequence: TGTGCCAGCAGTGGGAGCGGCTTGGGCCTTCGGGGGTACGAGCAGTACTTC. Protein: CASSGSGLGLRGYEQYF. This sequence joins TRBV6-1 and TRBJ2-7, with D perhaps matching TRBD2 (6 bases). Trimming removed 4 bases at V and 4 bases at J, with 23 bases between. Germline V lookup: CDR1 MNHNS, CDR2 SASEGT. CDR3 length: 17 amino acids.

The chain is built from TRBV7-9 and TRBJ1-5; 9 bases agree with TRBD1. Germline lookup yields CDR1 SEHNR and CDR2 FQNEAQ (reference sequence). V lost 4 bases, J lost 4 bases, and 5 bases stayed unmatched. CDR3 size: 15 residues. DNA for the CDR3: TGTGCCAGCAGCTACGGGACAGGGCTGAATCAGCCCCAGCATTTT. Translated: CASSYGTGLNQPQHF.

The rearrangement links TRBV6-1 to TRBJ1-6; D not resolved. Trimming stripped 1 base from V and 10 bases from J, with 5 bases between. CDR1 and CDR2 (germline): MNHNS, SASEGT. The CDR3 loop spans 12 amino acids. As DNA, the CDR3 is TGTGCCAGCAGTGAAGTCTTCTCACCCCTCCACTTT. This sequence encodes CASSEVFSPLHF.

The rearrangement links TRBV6-5 to TRBJ1-2; 7 positions match TRBD1. CDR1 MNHEY and CDR2 SVGAGI come from the germline V gene. CDR3 length: 16 residues. V shed 0 bases and J 1 base; nucleotides not matched to a gene: 5. CDR3 protein: CASSYSSNRGNYGYTF. The CDR3 DNA follows: TGTGCCAGCAGTTACTCGTCCAACAGGGGTAACTATGGCTACACCTTC.

The chain recombines TRBV10-3 with TRBJ1-5, with D possibly matching TRBD1 (5 bases). Trimming left V 0 bases short and J 7 bases short, with 13 bases between. CDR1 and CDR2 from the germline V gene are ENHRY and SYGVKD. The CDR3 is 15 amino acids. The CDR3 protein is CAISESSGVPQPQHF. The CDR3, as DNA: TGTGCCATCAGTGAGTCTTCGGGGGTTCCCCAGCCCCAGCATTTT.

The chain combines TRBV4-3 with TRBJ2-5; 9 nucleotides line up with TRBD1. The CDR3 length is 16 residues. V lost 4 bases and J lost 5; bases outside the gene matches: 11. Germline V lookup: CDR1 LGHNA, CDR2 YSLEER. The CDR3 DNA reads as TGCGCCAGCAGCCTCGGGACAGGGTCAGAGGTGGAGACCCAGTACTTC. It translates to CASSLGTGSEVETQYF.

In its sample, this clone was seen once. The rearrangement uses TRBV29-1 and TRBJ2-3; possibly TRBD1 for D (6 bases). Trimming left V 0 bases short and J 4 bases short, with 20 bases between. Germline CDR1 reads SQVTM; CDR2 reads ANQGSEA. This CDR3 region has 17 residues. CDR3: CSVEDPTGKREPDTQYF. The CDR3, as DNA: TGCAGCGTTGAAGACCCTACAGGGAAGAGAGAACCAGATACGCAGTATTTT.

This clone has just one count. The genes are TRBV11-2 and TRBJ2-3, with TRBD2 as a possible D gene (5 bases). Germline loops: CDR1 SGHAT, CDR2 FQNNGV. Trimming removed 1 base from V and 2 bases from J, with 10 bases in between. The CDR3 sequence is 15 residues long. The CDR3 is CASSLGGRDTDTQYF. In DNA, the CDR3 is TGTGCCAGCAGCTTAGGCGGACGGGACACAGATACGCAGTATTTT.

This clone was found a few times. The chain uses TRBV7-9 and TRBJ1-3; TRBD1 agrees at 7 bases. The V segment lost 5 bases and the J segment 0 bases; nucleotides outside the gene matches: 10. The germline V gene has CDR1 SEHNR and CDR2 FQNEAQ (reference sequence). The CDR3 spans 17 residues. CDR3 DNA sequence: TGTGCCAGCAGCCCCAGGACAGGAAAAGTCTCTGGAAACACCATATATTTT. Its translation: CASSPRTGKVSGNTIYF.

CDR3 DNA: TGTGCCAGCAGTGCCTCGGCAGGGGTTCGCTGGGGTGAAGCTTTCTTT. It yields the protein CASSASAGVRWGEAFF. The gene calls are TRBV6-1 and TRBJ1-1, with D possibly being TRBD1 (6 bases). Germline CDR1 and CDR2: MNHNS and SASEGT. The CDR3 covers 16 residues. Trimming took off 4 bases at V and 7 bases at J, with 22 bases between the two ends.

The count of this clone is one. This chain connects TRBV27 to TRBJ1-2; 8 bases match TRBD1. The CDR3 length is 14 residues. V trimming: 6 bases; J trimming: 4 bases; junction bases outside the gene matches: 7. Germline V gene data show CDR1 as MNHEY and CDR2 as SMNVEV (reference sequence). CDR3 region: CASRETGATYGYTF. CDR3 nucleotides: TGTGCCAGCAGGGAGACAGGGGCTACCTATGGCTACACCTTC.

The V gene is TRBV10-2, the J gene TRBJ1-3; no clear D. The germline gives CDR1 WSHSY, CDR2 SAAADI. The CDR3 totals 14 residues. V lost 5 bases and J 3 bases, leaving 11 bases between the germline ends. CDR3 nucleotide sequence: TGCGCCAGCAGTAGAGGGCTGGATGGAAACACCATATATTTT. Translation gives CASSRGLDGNTIYF.